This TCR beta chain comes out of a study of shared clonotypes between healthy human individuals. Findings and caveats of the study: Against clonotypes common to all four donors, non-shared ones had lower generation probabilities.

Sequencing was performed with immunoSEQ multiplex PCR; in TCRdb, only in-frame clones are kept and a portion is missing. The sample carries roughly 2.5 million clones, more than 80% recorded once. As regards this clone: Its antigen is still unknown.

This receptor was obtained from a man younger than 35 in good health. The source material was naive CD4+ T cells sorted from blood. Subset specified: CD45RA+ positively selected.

CDR3 protein: CAWSMREYNEKLFF. The DNA for the CDR3 is TGTGCCTGGAGTATGAGGGAGTATAATGAAAAACTGTTTTTT. The chain is built from TRBV30 and TRBJ1-4; the D is unclear. The germline gives CDR1 GTSNPN, CDR2 SVGIG (reference sequence). CDR3 length equals 14 residues. Trimming stripped 2 bases from V and 4 bases from J, with 11 bases between. Based on the CDR3 plus reference TRBV30 and TRBJ1-4, the full variable domain is SQTIHQWPATLVQPVGSPLSLECTVEGTSNPNLYWYRQAAGRGLQLLFYSVGIGQISSEVPQNLSASRPQDRQFILSSKKLLLSDSGFYLCAWSMREYNEKLFFGSGTQLSVL.